This TCR beta chain was obtained from a study of blood T cell repertoires in COVID-19. Original data processing: By means of reference gene primer amplification, nucleated cell counts were estimated. Assay: immunoSEQ multiplex PCR; the TCRdb copy retains only in-frame clones and omits some. Clone size and the V and J calls come from that table; the DNA yielded D and trimming. This sample yields some 48,000 clones, of which about nine tenths are seen a single time; around a quarter belongs to the top ten. Germline assignment: CDR1 LNHDA and CDR2 SQIVND (reference sequence). The CDR3 contains 13 residues. V lost 10 bases, J lost 8 bases, and 17 bases lay in between.

The material sequenced was peripheral blood. The chain carries TRBV19 and TRBJ1-4; a weak D match, TRBD1 (5 bases). The receptor's source is a woman over 75 with acute or convalescent COVID-19. CDR3 sequence reads: CATYTSGAEKLFF. CDR3 coding DNA: TGTGCCACCTACACCTCTGGGGCGGAAAAACTGTTTTTT.